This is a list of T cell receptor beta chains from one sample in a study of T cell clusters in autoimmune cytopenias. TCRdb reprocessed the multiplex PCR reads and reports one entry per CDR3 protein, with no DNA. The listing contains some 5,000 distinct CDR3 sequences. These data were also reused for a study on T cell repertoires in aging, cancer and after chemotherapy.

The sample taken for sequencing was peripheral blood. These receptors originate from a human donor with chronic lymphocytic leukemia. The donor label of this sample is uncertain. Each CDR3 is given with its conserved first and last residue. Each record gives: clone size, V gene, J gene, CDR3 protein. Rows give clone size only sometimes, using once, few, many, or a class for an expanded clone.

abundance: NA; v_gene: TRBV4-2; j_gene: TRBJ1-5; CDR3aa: CASSNQAGNQPQHF
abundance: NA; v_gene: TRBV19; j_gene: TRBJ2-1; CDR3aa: CASSRENEQFF
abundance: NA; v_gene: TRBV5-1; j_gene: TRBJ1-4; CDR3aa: CASSLGTRSEKLFF
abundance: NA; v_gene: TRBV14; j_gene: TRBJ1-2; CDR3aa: CASSQMGVANYGYTF
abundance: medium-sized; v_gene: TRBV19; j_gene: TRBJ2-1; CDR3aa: CASTLGLGINEQFF
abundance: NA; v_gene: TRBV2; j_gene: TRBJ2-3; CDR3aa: CASSQRGRTDTQYF
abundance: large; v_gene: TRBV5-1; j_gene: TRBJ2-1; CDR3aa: CASSLSFSGGLSNEQFF
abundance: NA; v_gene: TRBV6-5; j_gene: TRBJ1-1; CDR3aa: CASSNARENTEAFF
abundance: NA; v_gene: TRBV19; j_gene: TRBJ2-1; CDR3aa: CASSLRTGGNEQFF
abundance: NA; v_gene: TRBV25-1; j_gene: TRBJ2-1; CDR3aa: CASSESTAYNEQFF
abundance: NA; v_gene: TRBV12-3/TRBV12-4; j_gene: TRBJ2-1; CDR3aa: CASTVGLSYNEQFF
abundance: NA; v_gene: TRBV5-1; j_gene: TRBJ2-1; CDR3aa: CASSFSRQGSYEQYF
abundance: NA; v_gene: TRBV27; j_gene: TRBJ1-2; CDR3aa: CASSFLLTGVNYGYTF
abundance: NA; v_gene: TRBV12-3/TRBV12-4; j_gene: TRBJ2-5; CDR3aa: CATKPSERETQYF
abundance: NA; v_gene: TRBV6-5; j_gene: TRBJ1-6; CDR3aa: CASSSTILGAGTANNSPLHF
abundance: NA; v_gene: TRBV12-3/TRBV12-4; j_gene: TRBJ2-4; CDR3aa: CASSSSMRGFAKNIQYF
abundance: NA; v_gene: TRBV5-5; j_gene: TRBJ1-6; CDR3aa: CASSPGQGSSPLHF
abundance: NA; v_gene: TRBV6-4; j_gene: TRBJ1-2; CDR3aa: CASSEEGSGAYGYTF
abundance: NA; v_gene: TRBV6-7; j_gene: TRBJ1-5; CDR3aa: CASNEDREISNQPQHF
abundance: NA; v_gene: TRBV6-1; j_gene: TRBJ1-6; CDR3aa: CATSTGDDSPLHF
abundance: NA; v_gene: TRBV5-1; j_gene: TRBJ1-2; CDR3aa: CASSRTPTGDQDYGYTF
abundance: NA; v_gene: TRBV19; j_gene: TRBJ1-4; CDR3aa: CASSLENRGRQKLFF
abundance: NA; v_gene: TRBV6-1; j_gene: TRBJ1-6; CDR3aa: CASSDGTGNSPLHF
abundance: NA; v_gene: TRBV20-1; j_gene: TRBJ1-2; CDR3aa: CSAHSVNYGYTF
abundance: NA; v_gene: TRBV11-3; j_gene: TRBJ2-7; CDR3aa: CASRRDRATSYEQYF
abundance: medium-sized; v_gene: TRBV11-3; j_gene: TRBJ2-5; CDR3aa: CASSLRREETQYF
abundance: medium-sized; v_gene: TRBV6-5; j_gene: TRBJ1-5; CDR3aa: CASRQDRDSNQPQHF
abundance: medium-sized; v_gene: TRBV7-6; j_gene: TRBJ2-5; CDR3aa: CASSDTGGALETQYF
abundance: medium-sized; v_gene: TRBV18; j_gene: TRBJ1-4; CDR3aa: CASSPGHHGSEKLFF
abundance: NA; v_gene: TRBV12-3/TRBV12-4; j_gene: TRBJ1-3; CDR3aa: CASSLMSGNTIYF
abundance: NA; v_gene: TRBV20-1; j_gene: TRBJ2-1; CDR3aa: CSARGTWGSSTGNEQFF
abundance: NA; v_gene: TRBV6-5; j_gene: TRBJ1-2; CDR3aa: CASSLHRDGYGYTF
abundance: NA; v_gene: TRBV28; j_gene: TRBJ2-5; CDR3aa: CASTDGGEETQYF
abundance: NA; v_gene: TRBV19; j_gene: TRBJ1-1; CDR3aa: CASSIRQGVGTEAFF
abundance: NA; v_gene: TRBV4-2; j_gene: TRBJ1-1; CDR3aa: CASSQGNPGVLETEAFF
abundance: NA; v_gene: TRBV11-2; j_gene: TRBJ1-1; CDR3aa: CASSFLGAGPEAFF
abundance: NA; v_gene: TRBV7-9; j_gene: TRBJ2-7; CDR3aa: CASSQERDEQYF
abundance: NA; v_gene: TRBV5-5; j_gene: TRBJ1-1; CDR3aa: CASSLVRAAEAFF
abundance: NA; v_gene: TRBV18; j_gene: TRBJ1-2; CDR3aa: CASSLGQGYGYTF
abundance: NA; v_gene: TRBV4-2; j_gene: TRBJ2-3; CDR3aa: CASSQDGPPYF
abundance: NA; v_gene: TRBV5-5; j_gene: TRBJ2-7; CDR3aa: CASSSIGGAGGLYEQYF
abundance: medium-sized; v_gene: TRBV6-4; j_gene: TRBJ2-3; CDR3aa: CASSDSGYASTDTQYF
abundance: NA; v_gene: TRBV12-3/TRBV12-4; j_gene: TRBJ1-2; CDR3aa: CASSWTGDYGYTF
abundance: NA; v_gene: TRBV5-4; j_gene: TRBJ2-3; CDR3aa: CASTRSGGRTDTQYF
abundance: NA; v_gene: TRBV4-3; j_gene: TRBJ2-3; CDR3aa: CASSQDRFTDTQYF
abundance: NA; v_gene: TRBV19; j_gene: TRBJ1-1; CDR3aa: CASSWGTWNTEAFF
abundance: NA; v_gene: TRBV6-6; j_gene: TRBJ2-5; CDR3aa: CASNRHPRAQYF
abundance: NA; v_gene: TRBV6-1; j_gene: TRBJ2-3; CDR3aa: CASSEGTPDTQYF
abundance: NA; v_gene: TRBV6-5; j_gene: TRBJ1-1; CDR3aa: CASSYRQGLGAFF
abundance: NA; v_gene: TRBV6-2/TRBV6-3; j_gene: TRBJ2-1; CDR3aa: CASSYSSSGGPSYNEQFF
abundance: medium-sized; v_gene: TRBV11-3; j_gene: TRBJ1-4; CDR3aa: CASSKQPGEKLFF
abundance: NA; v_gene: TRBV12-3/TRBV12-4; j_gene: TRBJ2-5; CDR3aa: CASGDRYQETQYF
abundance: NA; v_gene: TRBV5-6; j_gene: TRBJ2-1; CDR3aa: CASSRPTNSYNEQFF